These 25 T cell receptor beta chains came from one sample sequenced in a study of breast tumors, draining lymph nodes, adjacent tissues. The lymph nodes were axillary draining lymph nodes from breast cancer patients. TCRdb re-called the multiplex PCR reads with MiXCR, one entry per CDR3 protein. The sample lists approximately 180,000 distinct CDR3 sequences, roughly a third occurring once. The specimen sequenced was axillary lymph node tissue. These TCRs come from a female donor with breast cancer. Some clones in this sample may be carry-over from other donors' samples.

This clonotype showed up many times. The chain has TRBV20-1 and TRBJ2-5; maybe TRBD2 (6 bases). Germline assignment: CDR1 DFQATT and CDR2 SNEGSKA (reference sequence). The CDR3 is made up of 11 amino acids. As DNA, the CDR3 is TGCTCAACCGGGGGAGGAGAGACCCAGTACTTC. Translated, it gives CSTGGGETQYF.

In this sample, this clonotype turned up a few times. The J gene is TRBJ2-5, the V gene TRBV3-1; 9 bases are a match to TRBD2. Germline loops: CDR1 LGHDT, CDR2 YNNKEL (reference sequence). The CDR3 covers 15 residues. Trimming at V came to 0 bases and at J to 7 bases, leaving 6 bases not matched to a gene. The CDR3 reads CASSQDAAGGPTQYF. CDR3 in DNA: TGTGCCAGCAGCCAAGACGCCGCGGGGGGGCCGACCCAGTACTTC.

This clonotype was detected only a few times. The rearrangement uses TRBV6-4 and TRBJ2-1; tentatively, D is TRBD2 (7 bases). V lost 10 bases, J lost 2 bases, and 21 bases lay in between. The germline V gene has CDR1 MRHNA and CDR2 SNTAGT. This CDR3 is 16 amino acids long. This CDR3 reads CATNPPGGGAYNEQFF. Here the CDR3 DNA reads TGTGCCACCAACCCCCCTGGGGGGGGCGCCTACAATGAGCAGTTCTTC.

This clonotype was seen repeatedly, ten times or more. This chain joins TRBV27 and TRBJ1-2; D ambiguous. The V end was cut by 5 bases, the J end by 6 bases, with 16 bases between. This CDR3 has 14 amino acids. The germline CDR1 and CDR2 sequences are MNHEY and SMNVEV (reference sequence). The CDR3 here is CASSPRIRTDGYTF. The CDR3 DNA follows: TGTGCCAGCAGTCCCCGAATTCGGACGGATGGCTACACCTTC.

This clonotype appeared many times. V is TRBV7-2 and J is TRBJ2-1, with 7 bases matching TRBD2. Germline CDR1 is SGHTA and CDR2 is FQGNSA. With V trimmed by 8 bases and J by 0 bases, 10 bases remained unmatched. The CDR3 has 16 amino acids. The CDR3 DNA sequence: TGTGCCAGCCGTTCCGCGGGCGGGAGCTCCTACAATGAGCAGTTCTTC. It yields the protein CASRSAGGSSYNEQFF.

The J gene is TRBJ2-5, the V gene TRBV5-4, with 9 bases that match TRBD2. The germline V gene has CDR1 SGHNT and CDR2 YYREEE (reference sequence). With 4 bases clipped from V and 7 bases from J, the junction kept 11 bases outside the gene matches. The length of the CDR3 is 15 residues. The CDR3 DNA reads TGTGCCAGCAGCGAGCGAGCGGGGGGTTTAAGGACCCAGTACTTC. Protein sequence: CASSERAGGLRTQYF.

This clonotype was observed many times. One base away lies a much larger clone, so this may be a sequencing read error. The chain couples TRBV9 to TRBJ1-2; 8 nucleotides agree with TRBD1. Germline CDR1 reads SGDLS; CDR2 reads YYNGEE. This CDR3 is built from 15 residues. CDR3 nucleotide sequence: TGTGCCAGCAGCGGTTGGACAGGGACTAACTATGGCTCCACCTTC. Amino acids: CASSGWTGTNYGSTF. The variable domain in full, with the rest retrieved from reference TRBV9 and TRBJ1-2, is DSGVTQTPKHLITATGQRVTLRCSPRSGDLSVYWYQQSLDQGLQFLIQYYNGEERAKGNILERFSAQQFPDLHSELNLSSLELGDSALYFCASSGWTGTNYGSTFGSGTRLTVV.

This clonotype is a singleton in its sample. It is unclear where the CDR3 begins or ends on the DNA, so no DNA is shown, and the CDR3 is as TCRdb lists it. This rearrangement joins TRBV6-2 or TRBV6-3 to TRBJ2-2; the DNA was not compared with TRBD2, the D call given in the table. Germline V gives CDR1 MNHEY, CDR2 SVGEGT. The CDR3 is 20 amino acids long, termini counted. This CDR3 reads CASSYGLAGGHEQYFGELFF.

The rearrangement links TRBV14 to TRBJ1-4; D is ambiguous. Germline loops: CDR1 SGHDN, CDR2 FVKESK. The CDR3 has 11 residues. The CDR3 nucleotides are TGTGCTAGAGATAGGAATGAAAAACTGTTTTTT. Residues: CARDRNEKLFF. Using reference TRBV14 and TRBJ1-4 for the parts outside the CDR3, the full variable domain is EAGVTQFPSHSVIEKGQTVTLRCDPISGHDNLYWYRRVMGKEIKFLLHFVKESKQDESGMPNNRFLAERTGGTYSTLKVQPAELEDSGVYFCARDRNEKLFFGSGTQLSVL.

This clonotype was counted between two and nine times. CDR3 coding DNA: TGTGCCAGCACCCCAGGGGGACCCTACGAGCAGTACTTC. Its translation: CASTPGGPYEQYF. The genes are TRBV6-1 and TRBJ2-7, with 7 nucleotides matching TRBD1. With V trimmed by 7 bases and J by 2 bases, 5 bases remained unmatched. The CDR3 covers 13 residues. Germline loops: CDR1 MNHNS, CDR2 SASEGT.

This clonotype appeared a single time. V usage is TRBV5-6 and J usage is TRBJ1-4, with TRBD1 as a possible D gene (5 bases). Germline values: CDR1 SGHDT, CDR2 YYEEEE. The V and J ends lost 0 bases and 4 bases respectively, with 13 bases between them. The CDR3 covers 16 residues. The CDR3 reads CASSLGGGPVNEKLFF. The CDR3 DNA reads TGTGCCAGCAGCTTGGGGGGGGGACCGGTTAATGAAAAACTGTTTTTT.

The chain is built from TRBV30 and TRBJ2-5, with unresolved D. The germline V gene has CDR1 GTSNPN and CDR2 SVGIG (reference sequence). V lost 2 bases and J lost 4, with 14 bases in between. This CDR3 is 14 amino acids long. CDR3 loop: CAWSTTEKRETQYF. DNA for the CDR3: TGTGCCTGGAGTACTACTGAAAAGCGAGAGACCCAGTACTTC. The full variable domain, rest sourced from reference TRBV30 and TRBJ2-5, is SQTIHQWPATLVQPVGSPLSLECTVEGTSNPNLYWYRQAAGRGLQLLFYSVGIGQISSEVPQNLSASRPQDRQFILSSKKLLLSDSGFYLCAWSTTEKRETQYFGPGTRLLVL.

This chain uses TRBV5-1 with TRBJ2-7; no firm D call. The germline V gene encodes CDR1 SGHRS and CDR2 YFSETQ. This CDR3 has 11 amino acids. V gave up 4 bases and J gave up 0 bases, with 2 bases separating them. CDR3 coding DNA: TGCGCCAGCAGCAACTCCTACGAGCAGTACTTC. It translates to CASSNSYEQYF.

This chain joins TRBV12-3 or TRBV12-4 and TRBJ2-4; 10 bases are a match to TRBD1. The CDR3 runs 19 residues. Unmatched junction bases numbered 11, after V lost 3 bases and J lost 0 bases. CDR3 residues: CASSLSGSTGGLAKNIQYF. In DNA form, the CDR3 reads TGTGCCAGCAGTTTGTCTGGGTCGACAGGGGGCTTAGCCAAAAACATTCAGTACTTC.

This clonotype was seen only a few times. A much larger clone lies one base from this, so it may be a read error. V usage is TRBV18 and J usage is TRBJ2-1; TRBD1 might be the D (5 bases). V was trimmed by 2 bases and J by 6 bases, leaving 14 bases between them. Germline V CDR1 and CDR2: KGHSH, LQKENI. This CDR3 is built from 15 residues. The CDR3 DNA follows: TGTGCCAGCTCACCAGGGGCGTCAAGGTGCAATGAGCAGTTCTTC. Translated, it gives CASSPGASRCNEQFF.

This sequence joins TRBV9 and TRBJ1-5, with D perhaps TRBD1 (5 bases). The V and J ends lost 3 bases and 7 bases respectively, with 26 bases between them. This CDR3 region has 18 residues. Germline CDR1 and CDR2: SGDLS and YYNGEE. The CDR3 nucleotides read TGTGCCAGCAGCGGAGCTCCAGTGACAGTCCTCTACGAGCAGCCCCAGCATTTT. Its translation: CASSGAPVTVLYEQPQHF.

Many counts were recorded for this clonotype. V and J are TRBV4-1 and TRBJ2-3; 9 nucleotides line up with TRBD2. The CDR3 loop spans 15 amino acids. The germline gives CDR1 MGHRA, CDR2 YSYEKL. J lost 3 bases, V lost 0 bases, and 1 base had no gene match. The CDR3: CASSQEGLATDTQYF. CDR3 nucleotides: TGCGCCAGCAGCCAAGAAGGACTAGCGACAGATACGCAGTATTTT.

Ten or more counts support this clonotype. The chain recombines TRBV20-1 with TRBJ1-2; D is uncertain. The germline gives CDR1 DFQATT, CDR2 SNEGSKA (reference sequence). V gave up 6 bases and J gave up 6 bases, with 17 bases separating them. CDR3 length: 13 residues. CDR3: CSAPVRWGNGYTF. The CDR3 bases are TGCAGTGCCCCCGTTAGGTGGGGAAATGGCTACACCTTC.

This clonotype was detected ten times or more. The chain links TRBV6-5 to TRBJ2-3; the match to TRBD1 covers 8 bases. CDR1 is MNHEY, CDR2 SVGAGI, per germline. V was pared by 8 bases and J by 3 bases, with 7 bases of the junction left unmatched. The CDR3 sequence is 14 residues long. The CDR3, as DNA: TGTGCCAGCCACAGGACAGGGTCAACAGATACGCAGTATTTT. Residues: CASHRTGSTDTQYF.

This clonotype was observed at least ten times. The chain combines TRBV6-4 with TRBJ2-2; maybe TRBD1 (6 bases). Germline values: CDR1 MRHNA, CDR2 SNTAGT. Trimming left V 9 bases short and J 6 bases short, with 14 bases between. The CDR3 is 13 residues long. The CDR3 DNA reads TGTGCCAGATCCCTTCAGGGGTCCGGGGAGCTGTTTTTT. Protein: CARSLQGSGELFF.

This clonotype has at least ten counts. The CDR3 bases are TGTGCCACCGGTGACAGGAGGTACAATGAGCAGTTCTTC. Its translation: CATGDRRYNEQFF. The V gene is TRBV6-1, the J gene TRBJ2-1; D is possibly TRBD1 (6 bases). Germline V gene lookup returns CDR1 MNHNS and CDR2 SASEGT. CDR3 length equals 13 residues. Between the trimmed V and J ends, which lost 10 bases and 4 bases, there was a span of 14 bases.

CDR3 in DNA: TGTGCCAGCTCACCTTCAACTCCGGGCACTGAAGCTTTCTTT. This sequence encodes CASSPSTPGTEAFF. The chain uses TRBV18 and TRBJ1-1, with D hard to call. The CDR3 length is 14 residues. Trimming cost V 3 bases and J 4 bases, with 12 bases left between them. From germline, CDR1 is KGHSH and CDR2 LQKENI.

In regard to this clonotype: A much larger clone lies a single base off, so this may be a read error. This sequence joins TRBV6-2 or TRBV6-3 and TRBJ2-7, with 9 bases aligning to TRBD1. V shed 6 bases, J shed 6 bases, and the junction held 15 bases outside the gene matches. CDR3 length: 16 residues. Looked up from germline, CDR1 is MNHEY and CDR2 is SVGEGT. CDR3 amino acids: CASRLSGTGNMGEQYF. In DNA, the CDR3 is TGTGCCAGCAGGTTATCCGGGACAGGGAATATGGGCGAGCAGTACTTC.

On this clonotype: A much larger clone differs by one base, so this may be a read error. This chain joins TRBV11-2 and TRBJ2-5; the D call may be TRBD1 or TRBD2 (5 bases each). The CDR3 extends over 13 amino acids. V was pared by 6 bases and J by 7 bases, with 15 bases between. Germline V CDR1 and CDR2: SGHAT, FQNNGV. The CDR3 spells CASSIRGAATQYF. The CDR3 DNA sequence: TGTGCCAGCAGTATCAGAGGGGCGGCGACCCAGTACTTC.

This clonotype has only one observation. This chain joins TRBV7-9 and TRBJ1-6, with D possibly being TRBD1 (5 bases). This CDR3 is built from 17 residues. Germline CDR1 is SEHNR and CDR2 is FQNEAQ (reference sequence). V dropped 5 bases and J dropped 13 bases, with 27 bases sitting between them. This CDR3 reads CASSPGGGLSSGFPLHF. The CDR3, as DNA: TGTGCCAGCAGCCCCGGCGGGGGGTTGTCTTCAGGTTTCCCCCTCCACTTT.